This T cell receptor (beta chain) was sequenced during a study of blood T cell repertoires in COVID-19. Study-level information: Sites across the United States, Italy and Spain contributed samples from acute and convalescent COVID-19. PBMCs, B-cell-depleted T cells, or T cells provided the cDNA or gDNA that made up the material.

Per the original data handling: Amplification of reference gene primers was used by the study to estimate nucleated cell counts. Profiled with immunoSEQ multiplex PCR; TCRdb holds only in-frame clones, not every one. V, J and clone size are taken as reported in that table, and D and trimming were inferred from the DNA itself. The table shows about 96,000 clones, with about 81% occurring only once. CDR1 LNHNV and CDR2 YYDKDF come from the germline V gene (reference sequence). The CDR3 is 15 residues long. With 0 bases removed from V and 2 bases from J, the gap between germline ends came to 10 bases. This TCR was recovered from a woman in her sixties or seventies with acute or convalescent COVID-19. Sequenced: peripheral blood. The rearrangement uses TRBV15 and TRBJ1-2, with TRBD1 as a possible D gene (5 bases). The CDR3 DNA is TGTGCCACCAGCAGAGAAGGGGAACTCAACTATGGCTACACCTTC. Its translation: CATSREGELNYGYTF. Full variable domain (outside the CDR3, taken from reference TRBV15 and TRBJ1-2): DAMVIQNPRYQVTQFGKPVTLSCSQTLNHNVMYWYQQKSSQAPKLLFHYYDKDFNNEADTPDNFQSRRPNTSFCFLDIRSPGLGDTAMYLCATSREGELNYGYTFGSGTRLTVV.